The 9 T cell receptor beta chains reported below all come from one sample, sequenced in a study of T-cell reconstitution after alpha-beta-depleted transplantation in children. The TCRbeta library was prepared with unique molecular identifiers. A single record per CDR3 protein comes from TCRdb applying MiXCR to the PCR reads. The data show some 80,000 distinct CDR3 sequences, roughly 18% seen once. This material consisted of PBMCs, mostly from graft donor cells, taken 360 days after TCRalphabeta/CD19-depleted stem cell transplant. The receptor set was obtained from a male patient aged 2 to 9 who had a stem cell transplant for acute lymphoblastic leukemia, so the T cells may come from the graft donor.

The chain combines TRBV6-1 with TRBJ2-7; D is uncertain. Germline V gives CDR1 MNHNS, CDR2 SASEGT. The V and J ends lost 8 bases and 3 bases respectively, with 14 bases between them. This CDR3 has 13 amino acids. The CDR3 DNA follows: TGTGCCAGCGGGTCTACCCCCGTCTACGAGCAGTACTTC. This sequence encodes CASGSTPVYEQYF.

This clonotype was seen more than once but under ten times. V is TRBV11-3 and J is TRBJ2-2; the D gene is possibly TRBD1 (5 bases). V shed 7 bases and J shed 6 bases, with 12 bases lying between them. The CDR3 totals 13 residues. CDR1 is SGHNT and CDR2 is YENEEA in the germline V gene. This CDR3 reads CASTLKGAGELFF. CDR3 nucleotides: TGTGCCAGCACCCTCAAAGGGGCCGGGGAGCTGTTTTTT.

The CDR3 sequence is CASSQFSSGAGTDTQYF. DNA of the CDR3: TGCGCCAGCAGCCAATTTTCTAGCGGAGCTGGCACAGATACGCAGTATTTT. This chain links TRBV4-1 with TRBJ2-3; 7 nucleotides align to TRBD2. Germline V gives CDR1 MGHRA, CDR2 YSYEKL. Trimming cost V 2 bases and J 1 base; bases outside gene matches: 9. The CDR3 sequence is 17 residues long.

The chain recombines TRBV18 with TRBJ2-7; 7 bases match TRBD1. CDR1 KGHSH and CDR2 LQKENI come from the germline V gene. Losses at the gene ends were 4 bases for V and 3 bases for J; bases not matched to a gene: 6. This CDR3 contains 14 residues. The CDR3 DNA is TGTGCCAGCTCACTAGGACAGGCTGGCTACGAGCAGTACTTC. It yields the protein CASSLGQAGYEQYF. The entire variable domain, with the rest obtained from reference TRBV18 and TRBJ2-7, is as follows: NAGVMQNPRHLVRRRGQEARLRCSPMKGHSHVYWYRQLPEEGLKFMVYLQKENIIDESGMPKERFSAEFPKEGPSILRIQQVVRGDSAAYFCASSLGQAGYEQYFGPGTRLTVT.

This clonotype was detected a few times. Here the CDR3 reads CSARDRLPLNEQFF. The CDR3 DNA reads TGCAGTGCTAGAGATCGCCTTCCTCTCAATGAGCAGTTCTTC. V is TRBV20-1 and J is TRBJ2-1; D is ambiguous. Germline values: CDR1 DFQATT, CDR2 SNEGSKA (reference sequence). CDR3 length equals 14 residues. With 0 bases removed from V and 6 bases from J, the gap between germline ends came to 12 bases.

The chain uses TRBV27 and TRBJ2-7; TRBD1 agrees at 8 bases. Looked up from germline, CDR1 is MNHEY and CDR2 is SMNVEV (reference sequence). V shed 6 bases and J 0 bases; nucleotides not matched to a gene: 7. CDR3 length: 15 residues. The CDR3 spells CASSYRGLSSYEQYF. CDR3 DNA sequence: TGTGCCAGCAGCTACAGGGGGTTGAGCTCCTACGAGCAGTACTTC.

A few counts support this clonotype. J is TRBJ2-1 and V is TRBV6-5; TRBD1 matches at 7 bases. From germline, CDR1 is MNHEY and CDR2 SVGAGI. V was clipped by 0 bases and J by 3 bases; unmatched bases: 14. CDR3 length: 19 amino acids. As DNA, the CDR3 is TGTGCCAGCAGTTACTCGGGGACAGTCAGGGGAGCCCTCTACAATGAGCAGTTCTTC. Translation: CASSYSGTVRGALYNEQFF.

The J gene is TRBJ1-1, the V gene TRBV2; TRBD1 aligns across 10 bases. V gave up 4 bases and J gave up 4 bases; unmatched junction bases: 9. Germline CDR1 SNHLY, CDR2 FYNNEI. This CDR3 has 16 amino acids. The DNA for the CDR3 is TGTGCCAGCAGTGTTTTGCCGGGACAGGGGAGCACTGAAGCTTTCTTT. This sequence encodes CASSVLPGQGSTEAFF.

This clonotype turned up a few times. The chain carries TRBV12-3 or TRBV12-4 and TRBJ1-1; possible D gene TRBD1, 6 bases. The CDR3 loop spans 13 amino acids. V shed 3 bases and J shed 5 bases, with 10 bases lying between them. As DNA, the CDR3 is TGTGCCAGCAGTTTGGGGGCGAAGACTGAAGCTTTCTTT. This sequence encodes CASSLGAKTEAFF.